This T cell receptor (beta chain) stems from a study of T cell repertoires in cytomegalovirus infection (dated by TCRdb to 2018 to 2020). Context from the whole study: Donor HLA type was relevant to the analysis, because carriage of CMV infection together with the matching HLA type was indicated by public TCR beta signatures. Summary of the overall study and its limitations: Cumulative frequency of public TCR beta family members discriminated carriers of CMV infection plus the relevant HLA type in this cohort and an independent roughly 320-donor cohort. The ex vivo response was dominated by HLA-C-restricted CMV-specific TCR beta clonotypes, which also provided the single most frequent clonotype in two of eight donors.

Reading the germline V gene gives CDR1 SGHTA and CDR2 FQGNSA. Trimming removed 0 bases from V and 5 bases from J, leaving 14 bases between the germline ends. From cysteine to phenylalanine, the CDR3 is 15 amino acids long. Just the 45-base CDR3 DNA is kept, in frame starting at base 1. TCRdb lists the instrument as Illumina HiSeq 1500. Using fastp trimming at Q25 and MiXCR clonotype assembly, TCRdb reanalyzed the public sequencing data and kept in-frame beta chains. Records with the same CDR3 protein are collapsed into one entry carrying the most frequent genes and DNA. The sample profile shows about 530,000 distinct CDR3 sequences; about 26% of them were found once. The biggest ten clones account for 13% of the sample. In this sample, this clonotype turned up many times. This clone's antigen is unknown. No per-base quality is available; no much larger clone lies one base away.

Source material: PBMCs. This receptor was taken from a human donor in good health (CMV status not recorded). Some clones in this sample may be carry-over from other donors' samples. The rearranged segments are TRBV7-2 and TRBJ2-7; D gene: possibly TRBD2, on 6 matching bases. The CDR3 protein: CASSLASTSLNEQYF. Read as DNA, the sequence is TGTGCCAGCAGCTTAGCGTCTACTAGCCTCAACGAGCAGTACTTC.